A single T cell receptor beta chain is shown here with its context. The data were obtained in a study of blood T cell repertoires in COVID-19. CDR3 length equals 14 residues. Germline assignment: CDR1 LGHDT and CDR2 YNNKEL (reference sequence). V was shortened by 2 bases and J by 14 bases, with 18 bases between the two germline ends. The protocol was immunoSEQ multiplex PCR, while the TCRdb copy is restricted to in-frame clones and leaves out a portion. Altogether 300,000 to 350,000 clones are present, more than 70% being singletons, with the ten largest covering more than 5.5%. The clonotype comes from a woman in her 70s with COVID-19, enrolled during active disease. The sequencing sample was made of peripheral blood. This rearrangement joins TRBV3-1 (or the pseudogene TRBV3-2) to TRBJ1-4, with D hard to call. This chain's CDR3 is CASSQSQFRGPLFF. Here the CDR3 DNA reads TGTGCCAGCAGCCAAAGCCAGTTCCGGGGTCCGCTGTTTTTT.